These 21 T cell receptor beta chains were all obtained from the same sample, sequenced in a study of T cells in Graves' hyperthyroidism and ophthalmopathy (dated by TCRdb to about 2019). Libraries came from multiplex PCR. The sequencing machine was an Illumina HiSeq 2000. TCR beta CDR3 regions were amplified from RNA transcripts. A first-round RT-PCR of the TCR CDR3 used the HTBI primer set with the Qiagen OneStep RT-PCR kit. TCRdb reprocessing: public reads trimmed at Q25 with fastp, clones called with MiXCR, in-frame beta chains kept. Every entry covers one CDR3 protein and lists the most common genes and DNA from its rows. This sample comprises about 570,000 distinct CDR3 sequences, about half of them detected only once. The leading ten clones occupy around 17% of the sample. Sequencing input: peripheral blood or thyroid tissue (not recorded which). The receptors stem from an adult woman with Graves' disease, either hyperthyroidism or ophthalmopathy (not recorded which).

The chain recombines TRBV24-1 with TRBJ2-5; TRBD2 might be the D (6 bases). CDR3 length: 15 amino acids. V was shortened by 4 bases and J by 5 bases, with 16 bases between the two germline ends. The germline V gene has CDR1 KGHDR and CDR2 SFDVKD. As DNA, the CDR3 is TGTGCCACCAGTGACCCAACCGTTGGGGGGGAGACCCAGTACTTC. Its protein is CATSDPTVGGETQYF.

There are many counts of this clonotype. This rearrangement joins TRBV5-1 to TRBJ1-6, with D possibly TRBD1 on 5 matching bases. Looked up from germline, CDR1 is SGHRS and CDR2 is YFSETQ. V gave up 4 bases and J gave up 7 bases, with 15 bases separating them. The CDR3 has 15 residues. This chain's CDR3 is CASSREGRGNSPLHF. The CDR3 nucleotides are TGCGCCAGCAGCCGGGAGGGAAGGGGCAATTCACCCCTCCACTTT.

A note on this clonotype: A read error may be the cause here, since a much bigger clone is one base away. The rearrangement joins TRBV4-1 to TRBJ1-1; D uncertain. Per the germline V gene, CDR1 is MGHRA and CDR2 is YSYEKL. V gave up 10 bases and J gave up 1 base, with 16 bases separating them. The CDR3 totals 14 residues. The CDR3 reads CATLPRPKNTEAFF. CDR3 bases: TGCGCCACCCTCCCCAGACCCAAGAACACTGAAGCTTTCTTT.

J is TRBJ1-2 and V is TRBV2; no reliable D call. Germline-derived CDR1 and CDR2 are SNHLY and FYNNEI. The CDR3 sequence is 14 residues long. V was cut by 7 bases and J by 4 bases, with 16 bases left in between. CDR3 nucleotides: TGTGCCAGCATCGAAGAGCCCGTTGGCTATGGCTACACCTTC. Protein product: CASIEEPVGYGYTF. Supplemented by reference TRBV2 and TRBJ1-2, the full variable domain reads EPEVTQTPSHQVTQMGQEVILRCVPISNHLYFYWYRQILGQKVEFLVSFYNNEISEKSEIFDDQFSVERPDGSNFTLKIRSTKLEDSAMYFCASIEEPVGYGYTFGSGTRLTVV.

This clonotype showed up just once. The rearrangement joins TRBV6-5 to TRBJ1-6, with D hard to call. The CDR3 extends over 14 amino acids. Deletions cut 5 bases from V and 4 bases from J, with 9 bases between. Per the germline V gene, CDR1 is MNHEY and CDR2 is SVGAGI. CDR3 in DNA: TGTGCCAGCAGTAGCGGACCGTATAATTCACCCCTCCACTTT. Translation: CASSSGPYNSPLHF.

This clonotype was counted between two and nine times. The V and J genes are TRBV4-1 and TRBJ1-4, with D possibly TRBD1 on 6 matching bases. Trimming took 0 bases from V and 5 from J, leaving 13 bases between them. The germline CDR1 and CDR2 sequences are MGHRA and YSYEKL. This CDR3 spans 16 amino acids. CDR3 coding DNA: TGCGCCAGCAGCCAAGAGGTATATAGGGGGAATGAAAAACTGTTTTTT. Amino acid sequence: CASSQEVYRGNEKLFF.

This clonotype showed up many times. As DNA, the CDR3 is TGTGCCAGCAGCTTAAGGCAGGGTGGACACCTCCACTTT. Translation: CASSLRQGGHLHF. The chain carries TRBV7-2 and TRBJ1-6; D may be TRBD1 (5 bases). Germline V CDR1 and CDR2: SGHTA, FQGNSA. The CDR3 consists of 13 residues. V lost 2 bases and J lost 15, with 14 bases in between.

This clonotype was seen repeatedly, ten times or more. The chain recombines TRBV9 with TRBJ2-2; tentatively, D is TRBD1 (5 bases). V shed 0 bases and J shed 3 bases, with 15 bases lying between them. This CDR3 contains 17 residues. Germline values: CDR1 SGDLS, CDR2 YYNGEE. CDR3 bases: TGTGCCAGCAGCGTAGGAGTTAACAGGCGAGACACCGGGGAGCTGTTTTTT. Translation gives CASSVGVNRRDTGELFF.

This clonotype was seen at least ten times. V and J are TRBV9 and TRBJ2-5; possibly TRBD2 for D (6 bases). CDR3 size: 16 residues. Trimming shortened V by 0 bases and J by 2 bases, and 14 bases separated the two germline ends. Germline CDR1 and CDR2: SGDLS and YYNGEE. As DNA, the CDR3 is TGTGCCAGCAGCGTAGCACCGGGGGAGACACAAGAGACCCAGTACTTC. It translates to CASSVAPGETQETQYF. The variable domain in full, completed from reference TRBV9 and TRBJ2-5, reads DSGVTQTPKHLITATGQRVTLRCSPRSGDLSVYWYQQSLDQGLQFLIQYYNGEERAKGNILERFSAQQFPDLHSELNLSSLELGDSALYFCASSVAPGETQETQYFGPGTRLLVL.

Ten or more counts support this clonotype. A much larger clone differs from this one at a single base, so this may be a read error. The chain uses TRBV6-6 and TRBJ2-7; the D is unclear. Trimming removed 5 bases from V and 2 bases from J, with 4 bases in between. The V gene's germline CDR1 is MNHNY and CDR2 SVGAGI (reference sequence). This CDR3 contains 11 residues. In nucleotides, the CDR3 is TGTGCCAGCAGTATCCCCTACGAGCAGTACTTC. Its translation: CASSIPYEQYF.

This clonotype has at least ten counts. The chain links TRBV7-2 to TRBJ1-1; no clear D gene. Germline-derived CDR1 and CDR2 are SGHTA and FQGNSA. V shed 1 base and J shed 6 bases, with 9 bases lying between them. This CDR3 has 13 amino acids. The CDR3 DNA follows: TGTGCCAGCAGCTTAGAACCGGCCGCTGAAGCTTTCTTT. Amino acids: CASSLEPAAEAFF.

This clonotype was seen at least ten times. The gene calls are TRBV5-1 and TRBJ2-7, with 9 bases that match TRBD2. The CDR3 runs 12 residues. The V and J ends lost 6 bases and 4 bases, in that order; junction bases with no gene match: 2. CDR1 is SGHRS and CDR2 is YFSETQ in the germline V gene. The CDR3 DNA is TGCGCCAGCACTAGCGGGATGTACGAGCAGTACTTC. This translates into CASTSGMYEQYF.

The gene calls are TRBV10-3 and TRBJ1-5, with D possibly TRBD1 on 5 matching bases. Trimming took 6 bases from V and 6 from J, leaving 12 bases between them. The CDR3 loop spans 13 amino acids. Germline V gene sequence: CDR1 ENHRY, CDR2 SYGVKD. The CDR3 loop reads CAISRDRAQPQHF. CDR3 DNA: TGTGCCATCAGCAGGGATCGGGCTCAGCCCCAGCATTTT.

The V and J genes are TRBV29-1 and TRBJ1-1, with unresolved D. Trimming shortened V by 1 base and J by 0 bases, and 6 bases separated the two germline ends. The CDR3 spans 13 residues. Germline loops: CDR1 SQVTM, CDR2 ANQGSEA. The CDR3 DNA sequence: TGCAGCGTTGAAGGTGACCTGAACACTGAAGCTTTCTTT. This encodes CSVEGDLNTEAFF.

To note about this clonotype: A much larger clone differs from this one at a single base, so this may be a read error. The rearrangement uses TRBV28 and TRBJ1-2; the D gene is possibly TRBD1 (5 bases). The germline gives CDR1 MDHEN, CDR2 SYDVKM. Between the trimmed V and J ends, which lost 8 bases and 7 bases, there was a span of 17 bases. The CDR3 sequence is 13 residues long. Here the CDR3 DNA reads TGTGCCAGCGGTTCTTTAGCAGGGCTTGGCTACACCTTC. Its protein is CASGSLAGLGYTF.

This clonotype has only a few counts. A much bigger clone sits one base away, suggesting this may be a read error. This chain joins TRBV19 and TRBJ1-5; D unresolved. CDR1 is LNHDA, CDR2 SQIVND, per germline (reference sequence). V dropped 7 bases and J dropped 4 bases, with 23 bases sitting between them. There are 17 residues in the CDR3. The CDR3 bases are TGTGCCAGTAAATGGAAGGCAGGACTGTACATAAATCAGCCCCAGCATTTT. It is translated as CASKWKAGLYINQPQHF.

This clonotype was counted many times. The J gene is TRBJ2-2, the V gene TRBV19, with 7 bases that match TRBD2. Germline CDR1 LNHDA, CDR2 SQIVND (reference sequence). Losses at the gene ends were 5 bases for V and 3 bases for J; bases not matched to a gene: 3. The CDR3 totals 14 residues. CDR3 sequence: CASSGLADTGELFF. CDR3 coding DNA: TGTGCCAGTAGTGGGCTAGCGGACACCGGGGAGCTGTTTTTT.

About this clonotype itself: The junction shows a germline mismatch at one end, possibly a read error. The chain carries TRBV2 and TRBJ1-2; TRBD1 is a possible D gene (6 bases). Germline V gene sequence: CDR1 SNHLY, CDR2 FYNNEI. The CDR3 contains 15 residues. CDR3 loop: CASSPNTGLNYGYTF. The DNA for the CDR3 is TGCGCCAGCAGTCCCAACACAGGGCTGAACTATGGCTACACCTTC.

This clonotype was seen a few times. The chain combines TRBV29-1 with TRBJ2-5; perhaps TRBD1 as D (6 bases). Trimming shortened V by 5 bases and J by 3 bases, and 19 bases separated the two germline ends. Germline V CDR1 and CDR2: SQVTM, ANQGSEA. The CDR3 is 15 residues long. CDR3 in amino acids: CSVQSPGTREETQYF. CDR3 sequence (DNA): TGCAGCGTTCAGTCCCCGGGGACACGAGAAGAGACCCAGTACTTC. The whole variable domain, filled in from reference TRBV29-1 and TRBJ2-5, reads SAVISQKPSRDICQRGTSLTIQCQVDSQVTMMFWYRQQPGQSLTLIATANQGSEATYESGFVIDKFPISRPNLTFSTLTVSNMSPEDSSIYLCSVQSPGTREETQYFGPGTRLLVL.

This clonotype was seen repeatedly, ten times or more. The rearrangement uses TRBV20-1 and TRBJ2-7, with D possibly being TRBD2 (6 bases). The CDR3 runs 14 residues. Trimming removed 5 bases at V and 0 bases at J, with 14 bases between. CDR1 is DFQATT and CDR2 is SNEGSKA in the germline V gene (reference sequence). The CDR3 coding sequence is TGCAGTGCTCTTACTAGCCGGGGCTCCTACGAGCAGTACTTC. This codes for CSALTSRGSYEQYF.

The DNA of the CDR3 is TGTGCCAGCAGTTTATCGGGTTTTAGTCAGCCCCAGCATTTT. Protein product: CASSLSGFSQPQHF. The genes are TRBV27 and TRBJ1-5; D not resolved. The length of the CDR3 is 14 residues. CDR1 and CDR2 (germline): MNHEY, SMNVEV (reference sequence). With 0 bases removed from V and 6 bases from J, the gap between germline ends came to 9 bases.